These 17 T cell receptor beta chains share one sample of origin, sequenced in a study of cytomegalovirus exposure and HLA in healthy donors. Only in-frame clones appear in the TCRdb table, and some are missing; sequencing was by immunoSEQ multiplex PCR. The table has around 100,000 clones, 85% seen once; the top ten hold more than 20%. The sequenced material came from PBMCs. All receptors come from a man between 18 and 35 years old in good health and CMV-seropositive.

This clone was observed a few times. This sequence joins TRBV6-6 and TRBJ1-2, with D unclear. Germline CDR1 reads MNHNY; CDR2 reads SVGAGI (reference sequence). This CDR3 comprises 15 residues. V lost 2 bases and J 4 bases, leaving 14 bases between the germline ends. The CDR3 reads CASSYLEGSGYGYTF. In nucleotides, the CDR3 is TGTGCCAGCAGTTACCTGGAGGGCTCGGGCTATGGCTACACCTTC.

The rearrangement links TRBV2 to TRBJ2-1; a possible D gene is TRBD1 (6 bases). Germline loops: CDR1 SNHLY, CDR2 FYNNEI. The CDR3 consists of 15 residues. V lost 1 base, J lost 4 bases, and 11 bases lay in between. Here the CDR3 reads CASSEGRGQYNEQFF. The CDR3 bases are TGTGCCAGCAGTGAAGGCAGGGGACAATACAATGAGCAGTTCTTC.

The chain employs TRBV20-1 and TRBJ2-1, with 7 positions matching TRBD2. This CDR3 has 11 residues. Germline lookup yields CDR1 DFQATT and CDR2 SNEGSKA (reference sequence). V was clipped by 5 bases and J by 10 bases; unmatched bases: 5. In DNA, the CDR3 is TGCAGTGCTGAGCGGGGAGCCGAGCAGTTCTTC. Protein product: CSAERGAEQFF.

The chain recombines TRBV30 with TRBJ2-7, with 9 bases lining up with TRBD1. CDR1 is GTSNPN and CDR2 is SVGIG in the germline V gene (reference sequence). CDR3 length: 13 amino acids. V lost 8 bases and J lost 6; bases outside the gene matches: 11. The CDR3 protein is CAHTGGNQFEQYV. Written as DNA, the CDR3 is TGTGCCCACACAGGGGGCAATCAATTCGAGCAGTACGTC.

The chain combines TRBV2 with TRBJ1-1; D is unclear. The germline V gene has CDR1 SNHLY and CDR2 FYNNEI. The CDR3 consists of 11 residues. V shed 4 bases and J shed 11 bases, with 11 bases lying between them. The CDR3 here is CASSVGERAFF. The CDR3 nucleotides are TGTGCCAGCAGTGTTGGCGAGAGGGCTTTCTTT.

The rearrangement uses TRBV7-7 and TRBJ2-3, with 8 bases that match TRBD2. Germline loops: CDR1 SSHAT, CDR2 FNYEAQ (reference sequence). V gave up 6 bases and J gave up 5 bases; unmatched junction bases: 4. This CDR3 region has 13 residues. CDR3 DNA sequence: TGTGCCAGCAGTCCCAGCGGGAGAGATACGCAGTATTTT. Translated, it gives CASSPSGRDTQYF.

This chain joins TRBV7-3 and TRBJ2-7; TRBD2 matches 9 bases. There are 16 residues in the CDR3. Trimming cost V 1 base and J 6 bases; bases outside gene matches: 10. The germline gives CDR1 SGHTA, CDR2 FQGTGA. The CDR3 nucleotides are TGTGCCAGCAGCTTAAGGGGCGGGAGGGCCTCAAGCGAGCAGTACGTC. Residues: CASSLRGGRASSEQYV.

The V and J genes are TRBV4-1 and TRBJ2-1; D perhaps matches TRBD2 (5 bases). The CDR3 runs to 13 residues. Trimming cost V 0 bases and J 8 bases, with 8 bases left between them. Germline V gives CDR1 MGHRA, CDR2 YSYEKL. The CDR3 region has the DNA TGCGCCAGCAGCCAAGACCGGGGAGATGAGCAGTTCTTC. Amino acid sequence: CASSQDRGDEQFF.

The V gene is TRBV28, the J gene TRBJ1-5, with 7 bases matching TRBD1. The CDR3 runs to 17 residues. V lost 3 bases, J lost 0 bases, and 8 bases stayed unmatched. Germline values: CDR1 MDHEN, CDR2 SYDVKM. The CDR3 DNA is TGTGCCAGCAGTTTGTTAAGGGGGCCTTATAGCAATCAGCCCCAGCATTTT. Translated, it gives CASSLLRGPYSNQPQHF.

J is TRBJ2-7 and V is TRBV6-1, with 9 nucleotides matching TRBD2. The germline gives CDR1 MNHNS, CDR2 SASEGT. V trimming: 8 bases; J trimming: 5 bases; junction bases outside the gene matches: 10. The CDR3 extends over 14 amino acids. The CDR3 sequence is CASLGREGLDEQYV. DNA for the CDR3: TGTGCCAGCCTAGGGCGGGAGGGCCTGGACGAGCAGTACGTC.

V and J are TRBV12-5 and TRBJ2-3; D ambiguous. This CDR3 is 12 amino acids long. Between the trimmed V and J ends, which lost 4 bases and 2 bases, there was a span of 4 bases. The V gene's germline CDR1 is LGHNT and CDR2 FRNRAP. This CDR3 reads CASGYNTDTQYF. CDR3 coding DNA: TGTGCTAGTGGTTATAACACAGATACGCAGTATTTT.

CDR3 sequence reads: CASSNLGQGYGNEQFF. The CDR3 bases are TGTGCCAGCAGTAACCTAGGACAGGGGTATGGCAATGAGCAGTTCTTC. The chain uses TRBV6-6 and TRBJ2-1; 9 positions match TRBD1. V dropped 5 bases and J dropped 6; count of bases not matched to a gene: 11. Germline CDR1 MNHNY, CDR2 SVGAGI (reference sequence). The CDR3 covers 16 residues.

The chain combines TRBV27 with TRBJ2-7; a weak D match, TRBD2 (5 bases). The CDR3 contains 14 residues. Germline assignment: CDR1 MNHEY and CDR2 SMNVEV (reference sequence). The germline V and J ends were trimmed by 8 bases and 5 bases, with 19 bases remaining between them. CDR3 in amino acids: CASAGIGGIDEQYF. The CDR3 DNA reads TGTGCCAGCGCAGGTATTGGAGGAATCGACGAGCAGTACTTC.

This chain links TRBV30 with TRBJ2-6, with D maybe TRBD1 (5 bases). The V and J ends lost 8 bases and 0 bases respectively, with 17 bases between them. The CDR3 covers 16 residues. Germline V lookup: CDR1 GTSNPN, CDR2 SVGIG (reference sequence). CDR3 bases: TGTGCCGGATCCGAGGCAGGGCACTCTGGGGCCAACGTCCTGACTTTC. It codes for CAGSEAGHSGANVLTF.

This rearrangement joins TRBV5-1 to TRBJ2-2; 9 bases fit TRBD2. The J segment lost 3 bases and the V segment lost 0 bases, leaving 6 bases of the junction unmatched. The CDR3 is 17 amino acids. Germline V CDR1 and CDR2: SGHRS, YFSETQ. CDR3 bases: TGCGCCAGCAGCTTGGCCGATCGACTAGCGGACACCGGGGAGCTGTTTTTT. It translates to CASSLADRLADTGELFF.

In nucleotides, the CDR3 is TGTGCCAGTAGTATCCGACAGGGATATAGCAATCAGCCCCAGCATTTT. This codes for CASSIRQGYSNQPQHF. The chain links TRBV19 to TRBJ1-5; TRBD1 matches 7 bases. The CDR3 spans 16 residues. Germline V gene data show CDR1 as LNHDA and CDR2 as SQIVND (reference sequence). Trimming took 3 bases from V and 0 from J; bases not matched to a gene: 5. Together with reference TRBV19 and TRBJ1-5, the CDR3 gives the full variable domain: DGGITQSPKYLFRKEGQNVTLSCEQNLNHDAMYWYRQDPGQGLRLIYYSQIVNDFQKGDIAEGYSVSREKKESFPLTVTSAQKNPTAFYLCASSIRQGYSNQPQHFGDGTRLSIL.

The rearrangement links TRBV7-8 to TRBJ2-3; weak D call: TRBD2 (6 bases). V was cut by 5 bases and J by 2 bases, with 14 bases left in between. Looked up from germline, CDR1 is SGHVS and CDR2 is FQNEAQ. The CDR3 consists of 15 residues. CDR3 region: CASSPLTRVTDTQYF. For the CDR3, the DNA is TGTGCCAGCAGCCCACTGACTAGGGTCACAGATACGCAGTATTTT. Full variable domain (rest looked up from reference TRBV7-8 and TRBJ2-3): GAGVSQSPRYKVAKRGQDVALRCDPISGHVSLFWYQQALGQGPEFLTYFQNEAQLDKSGLPSDRFFAERPEGSVSTLKIQRTQQEDSAVYLCASSPLTRVTDTQYFGPGTRLTVL.